This T cell receptor beta chain was sequenced during a study of blood T cell repertoires in COVID-19. Study as a whole: Sources were T cells, B-cell-depleted T cells, or PBMCs; the material itself was cDNA or gDNA.

Repertoires were generated with immunoSEQ multiplex PCR, while TCRdb's copy carries only in-frame clones and drops some. The sample consists of roughly 100,000 clones, about 75% of them appearing once. The sequenced material came from peripheral blood. This receptor was obtained from a woman aged 80 or older with acute or convalescent COVID-19.

The DNA for the CDR3 is TGTGCCAGCAGTTCCCCGGGACTAGGGATCGACGAGCAGTACTTC. It is translated as CASSSPGLGIDEQYF. The gene calls are TRBV27 and TRBJ2-7; 8 bases agree with TRBD2. The ends lost 4 bases at V and 5 bases at J; junction bases unmatched: 10. The CDR3 is 15 amino acids. Germline CDR1 is MNHEY and CDR2 is SMNVEV (reference sequence).